These 18 T cell receptor beta chains originate from one sample sequenced in a study of blood T cell repertoires in COVID-19. Clones were read by immunoSEQ multiplex PCR, and TCRdb kept only the in-frame ones, dropping some. Of approximately 220,000 clones listed, 80% to 90% are singletons. The sequencing input was PBMCs or T cells enriched from blood (not recorded which). The receptors originated from a woman aged 40 to 49 with acute COVID-19.

V gene TRBV5-1 combines with J gene TRBJ2-6; a possible D gene is TRBD2 (6 bases). In germline, CDR1 is SGHRS, CDR2 YFSETQ. The CDR3 has 16 amino acids. V was pared by 1 base and J by 2 bases, with 10 bases between. For the CDR3, the DNA is TGCGCCAGCAGCTTGATCGGGGGAGCTGGGGCCAACGTCCTGACTTTC. Translated: CASSLIGGAGANVLTF.

This clone was counted only a few times. This chain joins TRBV6-2 or TRBV6-3 and TRBJ1-6, with 9 bases that match TRBD1. With V trimmed by 2 bases and J by 10 bases, 6 bases remained unmatched. Germline values: CDR1 MNHEY, CDR2 SVGEGT. The CDR3 loop spans 15 amino acids. The CDR3 DNA reads TGTGCCAGCAGTTACGGACAGGGGACCAGCTCACCCCTCCACTTT. Protein product: CASSYGQGTSSPLHF.

The chain carries TRBV6-6 and TRBJ1-3, with 8 bases lining up with TRBD1. This CDR3 contains 15 residues. J gave up 2 bases and V 6 bases, and 6 bases lay outside the gene matches. CDR1 MNHNY and CDR2 SVGAGI come from the germline V gene (reference sequence). The CDR3 DNA reads as TGTGCCAGCAGCCGTGACAGGGGTGCTGGAAACACCATATATTTT. Translation gives CASSRDRGAGNTIYF.

V and J are TRBV28 and TRBJ2-7; D might be TRBD1 (6 bases). Trimming stripped 7 bases from V and 2 bases from J, with 15 bases between. The germline V gene has CDR1 MDHEN and CDR2 SYDVKM. The CDR3 extends over 14 amino acids. CDR3 in amino acids: CASMSSGVPYEQYF. The DNA for the CDR3 is TGTGCCAGCATGTCTTCAGGGGTCCCCTACGAGCAGTACTTC.

V gene TRBV27 combines with J gene TRBJ2-1; TRBD2 aligns across 10 bases. Losses at the gene ends were 2 bases for V and 2 bases for J; bases not matched to a gene: 3. This CDR3 contains 16 residues. Germline values: CDR1 MNHEY, CDR2 SMNVEV (reference sequence). For the CDR3, the DNA is TGTGCCAGCAGTTTACTAGCGGGAGTGGCCTACAATGAGCAGTTCTTC. Amino acids: CASSLLAGVAYNEQFF.

This chain links TRBV10-3 with TRBJ2-1; D remains unclear. CDR3 length equals 15 residues. Germline lookup yields CDR1 ENHRY and CDR2 SYGVKD. V lost 2 bases and J lost 6, with 14 bases in between. CDR3: CAISEPRRASNEQFF. As DNA, the CDR3 is TGTGCCATCAGTGAGCCCCGTCGAGCATCCAATGAGCAGTTCTTC.

V gene TRBV5-1 combines with J gene TRBJ2-1; no clear D. The CDR3 is 15 residues long. The V gene's germline CDR1 is SGHRS and CDR2 YFSETQ. Trimming pared 0 bases from V and 2 bases from J, leaving 9 bases between. DNA for the CDR3: TGCGCCAGCAGCTTGGTGGGCGAGCCCTACAATGAGCAGTTCTTC. The encoded protein is CASSLVGEPYNEQFF.

The chain uses TRBV3-1 (or the pseudogene TRBV3-2) and TRBJ1-4; 7 bases map to TRBD1. The CDR3 spans 19 residues. The V gene's germline CDR1 is LGHDT and CDR2 YNNKEL (reference sequence). V was clipped by 0 bases and J by 1 base; unmatched bases: 11. Here the CDR3 DNA reads TGTGCCAGCAGCCAAGATTCGGGGAGGACAGGAGGAACTAATGAAAAACTGTTTTTT. Protein sequence: CASSQDSGRTGGTNEKLFF.

The chain is built from TRBV12-3 or TRBV12-4 and TRBJ1-5; D unresolved. V was cut by 6 bases and J by 5 bases, with 11 bases left in between. This CDR3 has 13 residues. CDR3 loop: CASSPAGDQPQHF. The CDR3 DNA follows: TGTGCCAGCAGCCCGGCGGGTGATCAGCCCCAGCATTTT.

The chain joins TRBV15 to TRBJ1-2; unclear D gene. Per germline, CDR1 LNHNV and CDR2 YYDKDF (reference sequence). Trimming took 3 bases from V and 3 from J, leaving 8 bases between them. The CDR3 contains 13 residues. CDR3 amino acids: CATSSEGDYGYTF. DNA for the CDR3: TGTGCCACCAGCAGCGAGGGTGACTATGGCTACACCTTC.

The V gene is TRBV11-2, the J gene TRBJ2-7; 12 nucleotides match TRBD2. V lost 5 bases, J lost 3 bases, and 5 bases stayed unmatched. CDR3 size: 15 residues. Germline loops: CDR1 SGHAT, CDR2 FQNNGV. The CDR3 DNA reads TGTGCCAGCAGCCTGGGGACTAGCGGGTACTACGAGCAGTACTTC. It encodes CASSLGTSGYYEQYF.

This clone was seen only a few times. In DNA, the CDR3 is TGTGCCAGTGTCACAGGGGCCGGCTATGGCTACACCTTC. Translating gives CASVTGAGYGYTF. This rearrangement joins TRBV18 to TRBJ1-2; TRBD1 agrees at 7 bases. CDR3 length: 13 residues. Per germline, CDR1 KGHSH and CDR2 LQKENI. V gave up 9 bases and J gave up 4 bases; unmatched junction bases: 8.

This chain links TRBV29-1 with TRBJ1-5; 8 nucleotides agree with TRBD1. The germline V gene has CDR1 SQVTM and CDR2 ANQGSEA. The CDR3 length is 15 residues. V lost 5 bases to trimming and J lost 2 bases; unmatched junction nucleotides: 8. CDR3 coding DNA: TGCAGCGTTAAAGCAGGGGGCCAGGGCAATCAGCCCCAGCATTTT. This gives the protein CSVKAGGQGNQPQHF.

The chain joins TRBV2 to TRBJ1-6; D is possibly TRBD1 (5 bases). Germline loops: CDR1 SNHLY, CDR2 FYNNEI. This CDR3 comprises 12 residues. Trimming removed 5 bases from V and 7 bases from J, with 6 bases in between. This CDR3 is CASSPGNSPLHF. DNA for the CDR3: TGTGCCAGCAGTCCAGGGAATTCACCCCTCCACTTT.

This chain links TRBV2 with TRBJ2-1; 10 bases fit TRBD1. Germline CDR1 and CDR2: SNHLY and FYNNEI. V dropped 7 bases and J dropped 2; count of bases not matched to a gene: 5. This CDR3 spans 15 amino acids. The CDR3 loop is CASKGQGITYNEQFF. CDR3 bases: TGTGCCAGCAAGGGACAGGGGATAACCTACAATGAGCAGTTCTTC.

This chain uses TRBV5-4 with TRBJ1-2; 8 bases map to TRBD1. Germline CDR1 is SGHNT and CDR2 is YYREEE (reference sequence). The V gene end was trimmed by 4 bases and the J gene end by 4 bases; junction bases not matched to a gene: 9. The CDR3 is 15 residues long. The CDR3 DNA follows: TGTGCCAGCAGCACGGACAGGGTTTACTCCTATGGCTACACCTTC. Translated: CASSTDRVYSYGYTF. The whole variable domain, filled in from reference TRBV5-4 and TRBJ1-2, reads ETGVTQSPTHLIKTRGQQVTLRCSSQSGHNTVSWYQQALGQGPQFIFQYYREEENGRGNFPPRFSGLQFPNYSSELNVNALELDDSALYLCASSTDRVYSYGYTFGSGTRLTVV.

The chain couples TRBV5-1 to TRBJ1-6; 8 bases agree with TRBD1. The CDR3 sequence is 15 residues long. Trimming cost V 1 base and J 8 bases; bases outside gene matches: 5. In germline, CDR1 is SGHRS, CDR2 YFSETQ. CDR3: CASSLITGGDSPLHF. The CDR3 nucleotides read TGCGCCAGCAGCTTGATCACAGGGGGAGATTCACCCCTCCACTTT.

The chain joins TRBV10-3 to TRBJ2-1; D might be TRBD2 (5 bases). The germline CDR1 and CDR2 sequences are ENHRY and SYGVKD. The CDR3 covers 14 residues. The V gene lost 0 bases and the J gene lost 12 bases, with 15 bases spanning the gap. Here the CDR3 reads CAISESELTSGQFF. CDR3 bases: TGTGCCATCAGTGAGTCAGAACTCACAAGCGGGCAGTTCTTC.